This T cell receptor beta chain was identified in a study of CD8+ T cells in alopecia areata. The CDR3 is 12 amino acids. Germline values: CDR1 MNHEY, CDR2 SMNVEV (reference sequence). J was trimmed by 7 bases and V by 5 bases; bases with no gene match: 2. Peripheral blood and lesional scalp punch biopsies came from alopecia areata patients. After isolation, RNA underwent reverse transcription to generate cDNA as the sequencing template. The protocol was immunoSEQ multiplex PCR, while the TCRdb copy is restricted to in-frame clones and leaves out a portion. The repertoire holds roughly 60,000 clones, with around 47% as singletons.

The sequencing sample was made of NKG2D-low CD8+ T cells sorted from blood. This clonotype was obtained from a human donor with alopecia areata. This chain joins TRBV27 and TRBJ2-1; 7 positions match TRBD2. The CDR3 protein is CASSTLANEQFF. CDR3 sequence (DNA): TGTGCCAGCAGTACACTAGCGAATGAGCAGTTCTTC.